The 24 T cell receptor beta chains presented below share a single source sample, sequenced in a study of technical replicates of blood from a few donors (dated by TCRdb to 2015 to 2018). The library was built by means of the immunoSEQ multiplex PCR assay. TCRdb obtained this table from immuneACCESS and retained in-frame rearrangements with V and J assigned. These tables miss some clones; where compared with another copy, unresolved V genes account for less than half of the shortfall, and the remainder is unexplained. Present in this sample are about 84,000 clones, less than 98% of which were seen just once. Together, the top ten hold about 0.19% of the sample. Material for sequencing was T cells isolated from PBMCs. All receptors come from a human donor in good health.

The chain links TRBV6-1 to TRBJ1-4; 10 nucleotides agree with TRBD1. CDR3 length: 17 residues. V lost 3 bases and J lost 15; bases outside the gene matches: 19. CDR1 and CDR2 (germline): MNHNS, SASEGT. The CDR3: CASSERQGAMQGIGLFF. The CDR3, as DNA: TGTGCCAGCAGTGAGAGACAGGGGGCCATGCAAGGGATCGGGTTGTTTTTT.

This clone was found a few times. V gene TRBV6-1 combines with J gene TRBJ1-1; D not resolved. With 8 bases removed from V and 3 bases from J, the gap between germline ends came to 16 bases. Germline-derived CDR1 and CDR2 are MNHNS and SASEGT. This CDR3 region has 14 residues. This CDR3 reads CASPAAAPYTEAFF. In nucleotides, the CDR3 is TGTGCCAGCCCCGCCGCTGCGCCATACACTGAAGCTTTCTTT.

The V and J genes are TRBV11-2 and TRBJ2-5, with a tentative D call TRBD2 (5 bases). The CDR3 sequence is 13 residues long. The germline CDR1 and CDR2 sequences are SGHAT and FQNNGV. With 3 bases removed from V and 3 bases from J, the gap between germline ends came to 8 bases. The CDR3 here is CASSLTGEETQYF. Written as DNA, the CDR3 is TGTGCCAGCAGCTTGACCGGGGAAGAGACCCAGTACTTC.

J is TRBJ2-5 and V is TRBV20-1; D may be TRBD2 (5 bases). Germline V gene lookup returns CDR1 DFQATT and CDR2 SNEGSKA (reference sequence). The CDR3 has 11 residues. V lost 4 bases and J lost 9, with 12 bases in between. CDR3 sequence reads: CSANLAKAQYF. CDR3 nucleotides: TGCAGTGCTAATCTAGCTAAGGCCCAGTACTTC.

The rearrangement uses TRBV5-1 and TRBJ1-4, with 8 bases lining up with TRBD1. With V trimmed by 0 bases and J by 4 bases, 2 bases remained unmatched. Germline V gene data show CDR1 as SGHRS and CDR2 as YFSETQ. The CDR3 contains 15 residues. The CDR3 protein is CASSLGDRGNEKLFF. In DNA, the CDR3 is TGCGCCAGCAGCTTGGGTGACAGGGGTAATGAAAAACTGTTTTTT.

This clone was seen only once. This CDR3 reads CASSLSFPPYEQYF. CDR3 nucleotide sequence: TGTGCCAGCAGCTTATCCTTCCCCCCCTACGAGCAGTACTTC. The chain is built from TRBV7-9 and TRBJ2-7; D is unclear. This CDR3 spans 14 amino acids. Trimming removed 2 bases from V and 2 bases from J, with 10 bases in between. Germline-derived CDR1 and CDR2 are SEHNR and FQNEAQ (reference sequence).

V and J are TRBV29-1 and TRBJ2-5, with D tentatively TRBD2 (7 bases). The CDR3 covers 13 residues. V lost 7 bases, J lost 5 bases, and 17 bases lay in between. From germline, CDR1 is SQVTM and CDR2 ANQGSEA. The CDR3 sequence is CSAEGGRMETQYF. The CDR3 nucleotides read TGCAGCGCCGAGGGGGGGCGTATGGAGACCCAGTACTTC.

V is TRBV5-1 and J is TRBJ2-1; no definite D call. V gave up 0 bases and J gave up 7 bases, with 11 bases separating them. The CDR3 covers 14 residues. The germline CDR1 and CDR2 sequences are SGHRS and YFSETQ. CDR3 sequence reads: CASSLAGRGNEQFF. For the CDR3, the DNA is TGCGCCAGCAGCTTGGCCGGCAGAGGAAATGAGCAGTTCTTC.

This clone was counted a single time. The chain recombines TRBV6-1 with TRBJ1-2; the match to TRBD1 covers 7 bases. Germline values: CDR1 MNHNS, CDR2 SASEGT. Unmatched junction bases numbered 7, after V lost 5 bases and J lost 4 bases. The CDR3 contains 14 residues. For the CDR3, the DNA is TGTGCCAGCAGTCCAGGGGGTCCAGTCTATGGCTACACCTTC. This encodes CASSPGGPVYGYTF.

This chain uses TRBV12-5 with TRBJ2-1, with TRBD2 matching 11 bases. Per the germline V gene, CDR1 is LGHNT and CDR2 is FRNRAP. The length of the CDR3 is 20 residues. J lost 5 bases, V lost 2 bases, and 17 bases had no gene match. The chain's CDR3 is CASGLFSRAWASGRNNEQFF. Written as DNA, the CDR3 is TGTGCTAGTGGTTTGTTCTCAAGGGCGTGGGCTAGCGGGAGGAACAATGAGCAGTTCTTC. The full variable domain, completed using reference TRBV12-5 and TRBJ2-1, is DARVTQTPRHKVTEMGQEVTMRCQPILGHNTVFWYRQTMMQGLELLAYFRNRAPLDDSGMPKDRFSAEMPDATLATLKIQPSEPRDSAVYFCASGLFSRAWASGRNNEQFFGPGTRLTVL.

In DNA form, the CDR3 reads TGTGCCAGCAGCCAAGCGAGGCCCCCCCCGGGACAGGGGTTCCACGAGCAGTACTTC. Amino acid sequence: CASSQARPPPGQGFHEQYF. This sequence joins TRBV14 and TRBJ2-7; 10 bases fit TRBD1. V was clipped by 1 base and J by 5 bases; unmatched bases: 17. Germline V CDR1 and CDR2: SGHDN, FVKESK. CDR3 length equals 19 residues.

The CDR3 loop reads CASSLVVGGDYGYTF. The CDR3 coding sequence is TGCGCCAGCAGCTTGGTGGTAGGAGGGGACTATGGCTACACCTTC. The chain has TRBV5-1 and TRBJ1-2; tentatively, D is TRBD1 (5 bases). The CDR3 runs 15 residues. V gave up 0 bases and J gave up 3 bases, with 12 bases separating them. CDR1 and CDR2 from the germline V gene are SGHRS and YFSETQ. Using reference TRBV5-1 and TRBJ1-2 for the parts outside the CDR3, the full variable domain is KAGVTQTPRYLIKTRGQQVTLSCSPISGHRSVSWYQQTPGQGLQFLFEYFSETQRNKGNFPGRFSGRQFSNSRSEMNVSTLELGDSALYLCASSLVVGGDYGYTFGSGTRLTVV.

V and J are TRBV28 and TRBJ1-2, with TRBD1 identical over 7 bases. CDR1 is MDHEN and CDR2 is SYDVKM in the germline V gene. The CDR3 has 15 amino acids. The junction had 13 bases not matched to a gene; V was cut back by 5 bases and J by 7 bases. This chain's CDR3 is CASSPGTETHLGYTF. Here the CDR3 DNA reads TGTGCCAGCAGTCCGGGGACAGAGACTCATCTTGGCTACACCTTC.

The gene calls are TRBV6-5 and TRBJ2-7, with 9 bases lining up with TRBD2. The trim removed 2 bases at V and 6 bases at J, leaving 5 bases unmatched. The CDR3 is 14 residues long. Germline CDR1 and CDR2: MNHEY and SVGAGI. The CDR3: CASSYAGGVSEQYF. The CDR3 nucleotides read TGTGCCAGCAGTTACGCGGGGGGGGTAAGCGAGCAGTACTTC.

This chain connects TRBV19 to TRBJ1-5; D perhaps matches TRBD1 (6 bases). V was trimmed by 3 bases and J by 1 base, leaving 10 bases between them. Germline V gives CDR1 LNHDA, CDR2 SQIVND (reference sequence). This CDR3 region has 15 residues. The CDR3 region has the DNA TGTGCCAGTAGTATTACAGGGTTAAGCAATCAGCCCCAGCATTTT. Its translation: CASSITGLSNQPQHF.

The chain employs TRBV10-3 and TRBJ1-1; maybe TRBD1 (6 bases). The CDR3 covers 15 residues. V was clipped by 4 bases and J by 2 bases, with 14 bases between them. In germline, CDR1 is ENHRY, CDR2 SYGVKD. In DNA, the CDR3 is TGTGCCATCAGTGTTGGATGGGGGGGCAACACTGAAGCTTTCTTT. Amino acid sequence: CAISVGWGGNTEAFF.

The gene calls are TRBV27 and TRBJ2-7; 9 nucleotides match TRBD1. Trimming removed 6 bases from V and 2 bases from J; junction bases left unmatched: 11. Germline V gives CDR1 MNHEY, CDR2 SMNVEV (reference sequence). This CDR3 is 16 amino acids long. The CDR3 is CASSPTGTGQTYEQYF. DNA for the CDR3: TGTGCCAGCAGCCCTACCGGGACAGGGCAGACCTACGAGCAGTACTTC.

The chain couples TRBV30 to TRBJ1-5; 7 positions match TRBD1. The CDR3 is 12 residues long. Trimming removed 5 bases from V and 4 bases from J; junction bases left unmatched: 2. Germline CDR1 reads GTSNPN; CDR2 reads SVGIG (reference sequence). CDR3 DNA: TGTGCCTGGGGACAGGATAATCAGCCCCAGCATTTT. Amino acids: CAWGQDNQPQHF.

The chain joins TRBV9 to TRBJ2-3, with 9 bases that match TRBD1. Trimming removed 3 bases from V and 1 base from J; junction bases left unmatched: 6. The CDR3 covers 16 residues. The germline gives CDR1 SGDLS, CDR2 YYNGEE. The CDR3 nucleotides read TGTGCCAGCAGCGCAAACAGGGGGCGCGGCACAGATACGCAGTATTTT. Protein product: CASSANRGRGTDTQYF.

The chain combines TRBV4-1 with TRBJ2-2, with a possible D match to TRBD2 (6 bases). Germline V gene sequence: CDR1 MGHRA, CDR2 YSYEKL. Between the trimmed V and J ends, which lost 4 bases and 0 bases, there was a span of 9 bases. CDR3 length: 15 residues. The CDR3 region is CASSLRDSNTGELFF. The CDR3, as DNA: TGCGCCAGCAGCCTCAGGGACTCGAACACCGGGGAGCTGTTTTTT.

V and J are TRBV7-3 and TRBJ2-2; D gene ambiguous. This CDR3 comprises 14 residues. The V end lost 5 bases, the J end lost 5 bases, and 12 bases lay between the germline ends. Per the germline V gene, CDR1 is SGHTA and CDR2 is FQGTGA. The DNA of the CDR3 is TGTGCCAGCAGCAATAATCCCGGGACCGGGGAGCTGTTTTTT. Encoded protein: CASSNNPGTGELFF.

CDR3 in DNA: TGTGCCAGCAGCCTCAGCGGGGGGGACAATGAGCAGTTCTTC. This sequence encodes CASSLSGGDNEQFF. The V and J genes are TRBV7-3 and TRBJ2-1; TRBD2 matches at 10 bases. Germline CDR1 and CDR2: SGHTA and FQGTGA. The CDR3 is 14 residues long. V was pared by 5 bases and J by 5 bases, with 3 bases of the junction left unmatched.

The chain has TRBV27 and TRBJ1-5; 10 bases fit TRBD1. This CDR3 comprises 13 residues. Germline V gene sequence: CDR1 MNHEY, CDR2 SMNVEV (reference sequence). V dropped 5 bases and J dropped 9; count of bases not matched to a gene: 4. CDR3 sequence reads: CASSDRGQGPQHF. In DNA form, the CDR3 reads TGTGCCAGCAGTGACAGGGGGCAGGGGCCCCAGCATTTT.

The chain joins TRBV30 to TRBJ2-3, with D possibly matching TRBD2 (6 bases). The germline gives CDR1 GTSNPN, CDR2 SVGIG (reference sequence). The CDR3 is 12 amino acids. Deletions cut 5 bases from V and 2 bases from J, with 8 bases between. The CDR3 DNA reads as TGTGCCTGGCGGGGGACCACAGATACGCAGTATTTT. This encodes CAWRGTTDTQYF.